Listed here are 21 T cell receptor beta chains from one sample, sequenced in a study of blood T cell repertoires in COVID-19. Clones were sequenced by immunoSEQ multiplex PCR, and TCRdb holds only the in-frame ones, with some missing. Of about 190,000 clones listed, about four fifths are singletons. Sequencing was carried out using peripheral blood. All receptors come from a woman in her 70s with active or convalescent COVID-19.

The V gene is TRBV19, the J gene TRBJ2-2; 8 positions match TRBD1. The V segment lost 9 bases and the J segment 8 bases; nucleotides outside the gene matches: 11. CDR1 and CDR2 from the germline V gene are LNHDA and SQIVND (reference sequence). The CDR3 sequence is 14 residues long. The CDR3 region has the DNA TGTGCCAGCCTCAACAGGGGGGTGACGGGGGAGCTGTTTTTT. Amino acids: CASLNRGVTGELFF.

The chain is built from TRBV5-6 and TRBJ2-1; 9 nucleotides align to TRBD2. Trimming cost V 3 bases and J 5 bases; bases outside gene matches: 9. Germline V gene lookup returns CDR1 SGHDT and CDR2 YYEEEE. The CDR3 spans 16 residues. CDR3 in amino acids: CASSSTGTSRDNEQFF. The CDR3 DNA follows: TGTGCCAGCAGCTCGACCGGGACTAGCAGGGACAATGAGCAGTTCTTC.

V is TRBV5-1 and J is TRBJ2-1; TRBD2 agrees at 9 bases. This CDR3 contains 14 residues. J gave up 6 bases and V 4 bases, and 5 bases lay outside the gene matches. From germline, CDR1 is SGHRS and CDR2 YFSETQ. The CDR3 DNA reads as TGCGCCAGCAGCCTTAGCGGGAGTAGCAATGAGCAGTTCTTC. Amino acids: CASSLSGSSNEQFF.

Comment on this clone: One end of the junction does not line up with germline, which may come from a read error. The J gene is TRBJ2-5, the V gene TRBV28; 10 nucleotides align to TRBD2. Germline CDR1 reads MDHEN; CDR2 reads SYDVKM. There are 15 residues in the CDR3. CDR3 sequence reads: CATSRRTSGEETQYF. The CDR3 DNA reads TGTGCCACCAGTCGCCGGACTAGCGGAGAAGAGACCCAGTACTTC.

V gene TRBV6-1 combines with J gene TRBJ2-2; TRBD2 aligns across 11 bases. The ends lost 4 bases at V and 0 bases at J; junction bases unmatched: 4. The CDR3 loop spans 17 amino acids. In germline, CDR1 is MNHNS, CDR2 SASEGT. CDR3 region: CASSGTSGYSNTGELFF. The CDR3 DNA is TGTGCCAGCAGTGGGACTAGCGGGTACTCGAACACCGGGGAGCTGTTTTTT.

This chain connects TRBV28 to TRBJ2-3; 9 nucleotides match TRBD1. Germline V gene sequence: CDR1 MDHEN, CDR2 SYDVKM. The CDR3 is 16 amino acids. The J segment lost 0 bases and the V segment lost 5 bases, leaving 6 bases of the junction unmatched. The CDR3 nucleotides are TGTGCCAGCAGTCAACAGGGGGCTCCTAGCACAGATACGCAGTATTTT. Its translation is CASSQQGAPSTDTQYF.

V is TRBV5-1 and J is TRBJ2-7; D might be TRBD2 (6 bases). The CDR3 sequence is 14 residues long. V was trimmed by 0 bases and J by 6 bases, leaving 13 bases between them. Germline assignment: CDR1 SGHRS and CDR2 YFSETQ. CDR3 bases: TGCGCCAGCAGCTTGGTGCGGGAAGCCGCCGAGCAGTACTTC. Translated: CASSLVREAAEQYF.

The chain couples TRBV7-9 to TRBJ1-6; D might be TRBD1 (6 bases). V was shortened by 5 bases and J by 10 bases, with 27 bases between the two germline ends. Germline values: CDR1 SEHNR, CDR2 FQNEAQ (reference sequence). The CDR3 length is 18 residues. CDR3 sequence (DNA): TGTGCCAGCAGCCCGCCGGGGGGCAGGGCCTTGGATGGGTCACCCCTCCACTTT. Translated, it gives CASSPPGGRALDGSPLHF.

The DNA for the CDR3 is TGTGCCCTTCGGGACTCGTCCTACGAGCAGTACTTC. It translates to CALRDSSYEQYF. The gene calls are TRBV2 and TRBJ2-7, with D perhaps matching TRBD2 (6 bases). Per the germline V gene, CDR1 is SNHLY and CDR2 is FYNNEI. The CDR3 extends over 12 amino acids. Trimming stripped 11 bases from V and 1 base from J, with 12 bases between. Full variable domain (rest looked up from reference TRBV2 and TRBJ2-7): EPEVTQTPSHQVTQMGQEVILRCVPISNHLYFYWYRQILGQKVEFLVSFYNNEISEKSEIFDDQFSVERPDGSNFTLKIRSTKLEDSAMYFCALRDSSYEQYFGPGTRLTVT.

A few counts support this clone. V is TRBV7-7 and J is TRBJ1-4; 7 nucleotides agree with TRBD1. V was clipped by 2 bases and J by 1 base; unmatched bases: 1. Germline assignment: CDR1 SSHAT and CDR2 FNYEAQ (reference sequence). CDR3 length: 15 amino acids. CDR3 DNA sequence: TGTGCCAGCAGCTTATCAGGGGGAACTAATGAAAAACTGTTTTTT. Translated: CASSLSGGTNEKLFF.

V and J are TRBV27 and TRBJ1-5, with TRBD1 identical over 7 bases. CDR3 size: 15 residues. The ends lost 5 bases at V and 1 base at J; junction bases unmatched: 5. Germline V gives CDR1 MNHEY, CDR2 SMNVEV (reference sequence). CDR3 coding DNA: TGTGCCAGCAGTAACAACAGGGGAAGCAATCAGCCCCAGCATTTT. It codes for CASSNNRGSNQPQHF.

The chain has TRBV9 and TRBJ1-1, with D possibly matching TRBD1 (6 bases). The CDR3 contains 13 residues. V lost 3 bases and J lost 10, with 16 bases in between. The V gene's germline CDR1 is SGDLS and CDR2 YYNGEE. CDR3 residues: CASSAPGTRGAFF. The CDR3 nucleotides read TGTGCCAGCAGCGCACCAGGGACAAGGGGAGCTTTCTTT.

The J gene is TRBJ2-1, the V gene TRBV29-1; D is perhaps TRBD1 (6 bases). V was clipped by 7 bases and J by 5 bases, with 12 bases between them. The germline V gene has CDR1 SQVTM and CDR2 ANQGSEA. This CDR3 comprises 12 residues. The CDR3 nucleotides are TGCAGCGCTTCCGGGACAAACAATGAGCAGTTCTTC. It yields the protein CSASGTNNEQFF.

The chain carries TRBV28 and TRBJ2-7, with D possibly TRBD2 on 6 matching bases. This CDR3 contains 16 residues. Trimming removed 6 bases from V and 3 bases from J, with 21 bases in between. CDR1 MDHEN and CDR2 SYDVKM come from the germline V gene. The CDR3 is CASRTPAGRWGYEQYF. The CDR3 region has the DNA TGTGCCAGCAGGACGCCTGCGGGGAGGTGGGGCTACGAGCAGTACTTC.

This chain connects TRBV7-3 to TRBJ2-1; the match to TRBD2 covers 11 bases. The germline V gene encodes CDR1 SGHTA and CDR2 FQGTGA. This CDR3 contains 17 residues. The trim removed 5 bases at V and 7 bases at J, leaving 13 bases unmatched. The CDR3 spells CASSPRTSGSMGNEQFF. The CDR3 DNA is TGTGCCAGCAGCCCTCGGACTAGCGGGTCTATGGGAAATGAGCAGTTCTTC.

The chain uses TRBV5-1 and TRBJ1-6, with 9 bases matching TRBD1. The CDR3 length is 15 residues. Per the germline V gene, CDR1 is SGHRS and CDR2 is YFSETQ. J gave up 5 bases and V 4 bases, and 4 bases lay outside the gene matches. The CDR3 region has the DNA TGCGCCAGCAGCCAACAGGGGGCGAATAATTCACCCCTCCACTTT. Residues: CASSQQGANNSPLHF.

The chain employs TRBV5-1 and TRBJ2-2; 8 bases are shared with TRBD1. Per germline, CDR1 SGHRS and CDR2 YFSETQ. This CDR3 has 14 amino acids. The V and J ends lost 5 bases and 4 bases, in that order; junction bases with no gene match: 4. CDR3 DNA sequence: TGCGCCAGCAGTCCCAGGGGGCGCACCGGGGAGCTGTTTTTT. Translated: CASSPRGRTGELFF.

The rearrangement joins TRBV19 to TRBJ2-2; D not certain. Germline lookup yields CDR1 LNHDA and CDR2 SQIVND (reference sequence). Trimming stripped 5 bases from V and 7 bases from J, with 14 bases between. This CDR3 has 14 residues. In DNA form, the CDR3 reads TGTGCCAGTAGTCCCCTCGCCAGTGGCGGGGAGCTGTTTTTT. Protein product: CASSPLASGGELFF.

V and J are TRBV27 and TRBJ1-2; D ambiguous. Germline V CDR1 and CDR2: MNHEY, SMNVEV (reference sequence). V was trimmed by 1 base and J by 7 bases, leaving 16 bases between them. The CDR3 covers 15 residues. Here the CDR3 reads CASSLYSGGRGGYTF. Written as DNA, the CDR3 is TGTGCCAGCAGTTTATACTCGGGAGGGCGAGGTGGCTACACCTTC.

The CDR3 loop reads CASSPPGGIRSGNTIYF. In DNA, the CDR3 is TGTGCCAGCAGCCCCCCAGGAGGGATTCGCTCTGGAAACACCATATATTTT. The gene calls are TRBV7-2 and TRBJ1-3; D unclear. CDR3 size: 17 residues. The V gene lost 5 bases and the J gene lost 0 bases, with 17 bases spanning the gap. Germline CDR1 SGHTA, CDR2 FQGNSA.

The chain joins TRBV6-5 to TRBJ1-2; 8 bases are shared with TRBD1. Germline CDR1 is MNHEY and CDR2 is SVGAGI. This CDR3 spans 15 amino acids. The trim removed 6 bases at V and 5 bases at J, leaving 11 bases unmatched. CDR3 nucleotides: TGTGCCAGCAGCCGCCGTGGACAGGGATGGTATGGCTACACCTTC. This encodes CASSRRGQGWYGYTF.